This T cell receptor beta chain was recorded in a study of shared clonotypes between healthy human individuals. The method was immunoSEQ multiplex PCR; TCRdb's version includes in-frame clones alone and lacks a portion of them. The data show about 580,000 clones, with 95% to 98% seen just once and approximately 0.33% held by the top ten. This CDR3 contains 14 residues. Germline V CDR1 and CDR2: MDHEN, SYDVKM. V was shortened by 2 bases and J by 8 bases, with 13 bases between the two germline ends. Naive CD8 cells lacked CD45RO and underwent positive selection for CCR7, leaving out terminally differentiated effector memory CD45RA+ cells. This clone was observed once.

This chain uses TRBV28 with TRBJ2-1, with TRBD2 as a possible D gene (5 bases). This TCR derives from a man aged 30 to 39 in good health. Specimen: naive CD8+ T cells sorted from blood. CDR3 sequence: CASSLGVRRDEQFF. For the CDR3, the DNA is TGTGCCAGCAGTTTAGGGGTAAGGCGGGATGAGCAGTTCTTC.